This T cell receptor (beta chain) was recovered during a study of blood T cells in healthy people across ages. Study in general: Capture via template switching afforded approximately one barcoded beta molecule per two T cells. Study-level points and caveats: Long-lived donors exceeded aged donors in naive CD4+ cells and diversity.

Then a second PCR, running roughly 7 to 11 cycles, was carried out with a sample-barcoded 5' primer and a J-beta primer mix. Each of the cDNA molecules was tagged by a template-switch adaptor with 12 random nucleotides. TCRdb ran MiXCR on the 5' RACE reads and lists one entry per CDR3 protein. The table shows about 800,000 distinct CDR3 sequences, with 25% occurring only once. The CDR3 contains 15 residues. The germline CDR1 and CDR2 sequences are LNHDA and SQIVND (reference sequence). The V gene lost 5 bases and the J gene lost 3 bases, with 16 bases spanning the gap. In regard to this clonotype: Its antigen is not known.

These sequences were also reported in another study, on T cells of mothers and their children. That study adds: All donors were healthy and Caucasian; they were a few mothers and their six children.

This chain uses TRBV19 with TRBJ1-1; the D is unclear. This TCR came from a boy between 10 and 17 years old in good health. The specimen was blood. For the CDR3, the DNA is TGTGCCAGTAGTGCCCCTCTGCGGGGAGACACTGAAGCTTTCTTT. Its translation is CASSAPLRGDTEAFF.